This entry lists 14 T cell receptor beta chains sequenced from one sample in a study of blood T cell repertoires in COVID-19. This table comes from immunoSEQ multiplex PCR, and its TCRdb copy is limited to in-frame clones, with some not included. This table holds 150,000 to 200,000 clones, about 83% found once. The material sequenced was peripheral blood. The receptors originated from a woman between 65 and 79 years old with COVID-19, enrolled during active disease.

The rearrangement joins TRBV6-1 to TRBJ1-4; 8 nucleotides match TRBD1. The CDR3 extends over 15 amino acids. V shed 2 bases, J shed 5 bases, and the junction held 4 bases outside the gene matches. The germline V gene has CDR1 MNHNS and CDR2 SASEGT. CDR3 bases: TGTGCCAGCAGTGAAAGGACAGGGCGGAATGAAAAACTGTTTTTT. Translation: CASSERTGRNEKLFF.

CDR3 residues: CASSQIGGLGSYEQYF. The CDR3 DNA is TGCGCCAGCAGTCAAATTGGGGGGTTAGGATCCTACGAGCAGTACTTC. The V and J genes are TRBV23-1 and TRBJ2-7; perhaps TRBD2 as D (6 bases). TRBV23-1 is assigned to the ORF class and has an uncertain function. This CDR3 region has 16 residues. V was trimmed by 2 bases and J by 1 base, leaving 15 bases between them.

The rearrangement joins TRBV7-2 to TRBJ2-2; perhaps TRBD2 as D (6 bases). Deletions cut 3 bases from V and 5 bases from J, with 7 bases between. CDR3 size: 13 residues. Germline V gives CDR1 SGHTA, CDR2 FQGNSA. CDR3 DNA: TGTGCCAGCAGCTTGGGGGGAACCGGGGAGCTGTTTTTT. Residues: CASSLGGTGELFF.

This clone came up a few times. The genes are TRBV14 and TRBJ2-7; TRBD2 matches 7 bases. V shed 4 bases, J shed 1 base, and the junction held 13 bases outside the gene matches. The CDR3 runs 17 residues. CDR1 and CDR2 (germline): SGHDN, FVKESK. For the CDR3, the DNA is TGTGCCAGCAGCCCTGAGGTTACGGGGGGTAGTTCCTACGAGCAGTACTTC. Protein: CASSPEVTGGSSYEQYF.

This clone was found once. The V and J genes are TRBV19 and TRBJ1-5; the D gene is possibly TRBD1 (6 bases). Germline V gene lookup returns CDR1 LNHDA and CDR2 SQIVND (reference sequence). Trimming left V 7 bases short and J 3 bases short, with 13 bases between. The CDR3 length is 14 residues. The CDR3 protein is CASMWAGANQPQHF. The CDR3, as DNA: TGTGCCAGTATGTGGGCGGGGGCCAATCAGCCCCAGCATTTT.

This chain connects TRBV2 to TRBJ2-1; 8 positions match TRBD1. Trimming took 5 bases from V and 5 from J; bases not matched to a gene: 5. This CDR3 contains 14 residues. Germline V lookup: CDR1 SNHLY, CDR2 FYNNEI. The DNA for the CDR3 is TGTGCCAGCAGTAGGACAGGGAGTCACAATGAGCAGTTCTTC. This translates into CASSRTGSHNEQFF.

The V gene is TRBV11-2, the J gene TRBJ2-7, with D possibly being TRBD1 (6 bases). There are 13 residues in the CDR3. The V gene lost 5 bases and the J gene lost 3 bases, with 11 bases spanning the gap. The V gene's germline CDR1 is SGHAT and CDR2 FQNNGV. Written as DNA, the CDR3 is TGTGCCAGCAGCCCCGGACAGTACTACGAGCAGTACTTC. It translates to CASSPGQYYEQYF.

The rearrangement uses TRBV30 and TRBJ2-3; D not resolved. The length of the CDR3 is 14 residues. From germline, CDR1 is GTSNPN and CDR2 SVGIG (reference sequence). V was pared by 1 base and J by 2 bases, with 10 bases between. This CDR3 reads CAWSGGYNTDTQYF. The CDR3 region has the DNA TGTGCCTGGAGTGGAGGTTACAACACAGATACGCAGTATTTT.

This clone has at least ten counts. CDR3 DNA sequence: TGTGCCAGCAGCTACAGGGTTCCGGGAGAGACCCAGTACTTC. This gives the protein CASSYRVPGETQYF. The chain couples TRBV11-2 to TRBJ2-5; a weak D match, TRBD1 (6 bases). Trimming stripped 4 bases from V and 4 bases from J, with 13 bases between. The CDR3 runs 14 residues. Germline V gives CDR1 SGHAT, CDR2 FQNNGV.

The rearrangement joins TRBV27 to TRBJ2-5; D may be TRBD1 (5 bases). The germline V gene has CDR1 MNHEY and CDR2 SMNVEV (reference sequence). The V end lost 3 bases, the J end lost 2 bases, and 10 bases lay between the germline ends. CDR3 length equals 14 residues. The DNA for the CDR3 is TGTGCCAGCAGTTTCCTTGACAGACAAGAGACCCAGTACTTC. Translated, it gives CASSFLDRQETQYF.

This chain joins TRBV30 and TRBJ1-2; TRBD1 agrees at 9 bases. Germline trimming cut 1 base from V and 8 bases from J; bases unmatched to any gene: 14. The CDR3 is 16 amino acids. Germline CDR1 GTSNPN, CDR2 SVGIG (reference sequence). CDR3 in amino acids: CAWSAGTGLLRKGYTF. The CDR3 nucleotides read TGTGCCTGGAGTGCCGGGACAGGGCTCTTAAGGAAAGGCTACACCTTC.

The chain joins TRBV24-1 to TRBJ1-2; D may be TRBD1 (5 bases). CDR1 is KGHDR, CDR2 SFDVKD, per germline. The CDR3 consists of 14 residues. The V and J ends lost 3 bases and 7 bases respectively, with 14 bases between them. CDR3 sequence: CATSDGGGVGGYTF. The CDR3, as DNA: TGTGCCACCAGTGATGGTGGAGGGGTAGGTGGCTACACCTTC.

CDR3 region: CASSLSVLAGGSSYNEQFF. The CDR3 DNA sequence: TGTGCCAGCAGCTTATCAGTTCTAGCGGGAGGCAGCTCCTACAATGAGCAGTTCTTC. The chain carries TRBV5-4 and TRBJ2-1; 11 bases are shared with TRBD2. The V segment lost 2 bases and the J segment 0 bases; nucleotides outside the gene matches: 10. The CDR3 sequence is 19 residues long. Germline lookup yields CDR1 SGHNT and CDR2 YYREEE (reference sequence). The full variable domain, its missing parts supplied by reference TRBV5-4 and TRBJ2-1, is ETGVTQSPTHLIKTRGQQVTLRCSSQSGHNTVSWYQQALGQGPQFIFQYYREEENGRGNFPPRFSGLQFPNYSSELNVNALELDDSALYLCASSLSVLAGGSSYNEQFFGPGTRLTVL.

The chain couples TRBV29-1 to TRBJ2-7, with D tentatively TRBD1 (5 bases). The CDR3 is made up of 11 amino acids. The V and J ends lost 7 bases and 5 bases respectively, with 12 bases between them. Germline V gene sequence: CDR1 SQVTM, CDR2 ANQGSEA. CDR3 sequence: CSASTVNEQYF. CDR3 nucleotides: TGCAGCGCCTCGACAGTAAACGAGCAGTACTTC.